This T cell receptor beta chain was captured by sequencing in a study of OX40 agonist ivuxolimab in advanced cancers. Study outcomes and limitations: Some patients without response likewise showed low normalized clonal expansion.

Germline assignment: CDR1 MNHEY and CDR2 SVGAGI. Trimming shortened V by 3 bases and J by 5 bases, and 17 bases separated the two germline ends. The CDR3 length is 15 residues. In regard to this clone: Its antigen is unknown.

Autoimmune disease history or systemic immunosuppression excluded patients. Profiled with immunoSEQ multiplex PCR; TCRdb holds only in-frame clones, not every one. Counted here are about 46,000 clones, about 91% occurring once; the ten biggest clones make up roughly 4.4%. The input for sequencing was CD4+ or CD8+ T cells sorted from blood, taken in a trial of the OX40 agonist ivuxolimab. The rearrangement joins TRBV6-5 to TRBJ2-7; the D gene is possibly TRBD1 (5 bases). The source of this sequence is an adult with an advanced solid tumor such as melanoma, head and neck, liver or kidney cancer. CDR3 sequence reads: CASSYTQAILHEQYF. CDR3 DNA: TGTGCCAGCAGTTATACACAGGCCATCCTCCACGAGCAGTACTTC.